One and the same sample provided the 10 T cell receptor beta chains below, sequenced in a study of blood T cell repertoires in COVID-19. Generated by immunoSEQ multiplex PCR, the TCRdb table keeps only in-frame clones and is missing some. The sample contains 250,000 or so clones, 65% to 85% of which appear only once. Source material: peripheral blood. These receptors originate from a human donor in a cohort sampled during active COVID-19.

The chain has TRBV19 and TRBJ1-5; D is unclear. Per germline, CDR1 LNHDA and CDR2 SQIVND (reference sequence). The CDR3 runs 12 residues. V dropped 5 bases and J dropped 7 bases, with 9 bases sitting between them. The CDR3 bases are TGTGCCAGTAGTGAACAGTGGCAGCCCCAGCATTTT. Amino acid sequence: CASSEQWQPQHF.

The CDR3 DNA follows: TGTGCCAGCAGTCTTACAGGGGAAGAGACCCAGTACTTC. The encoded protein is CASSLTGEETQYF. The chain is built from TRBV12-3 or TRBV12-4 and TRBJ2-5; 7 bases fit TRBD1. V lost 5 bases, J lost 3 bases, and 3 bases stayed unmatched. The CDR3 extends over 13 amino acids.

V is TRBV9 and J is TRBJ2-1; 10 positions match TRBD2. With 4 bases clipped from V and 6 bases from J, the junction kept 4 bases outside the gene matches. Germline CDR1 is SGDLS and CDR2 is YYNGEE. The CDR3 totals 14 residues. CDR3 sequence reads: CASSPRTSGNEQFF. The CDR3 DNA reads TGTGCCAGCAGCCCCCGGACTAGCGGCAATGAGCAGTTCTTC. The full variable domain, rest sourced from reference TRBV9 and TRBJ2-1, is DSGVTQTPKHLITATGQRVTLRCSPRSGDLSVYWYQQSLDQGLQFLIQYYNGEERAKGNILERFSAQQFPDLHSELNLSSLELGDSALYFCASSPRTSGNEQFFGPGTRLTVL.

Here the CDR3 DNA reads TGTGCCAGCAGTGAACGGAGGAGCGGGGAGCTGTTTTTT. Translation: CASSERRSGELFF. V is TRBV6-1 and J is TRBJ2-2; D is perhaps TRBD2 (5 bases). Trimming shortened V by 2 bases and J by 7 bases, and 8 bases separated the two germline ends. In germline, CDR1 is MNHNS, CDR2 SASEGT. CDR3 length: 13 amino acids.

This chain links TRBV6-1 with TRBJ2-5; 8 bases map to TRBD2. V dropped 2 bases and J dropped 4; count of bases not matched to a gene: 9. This CDR3 has 16 residues. Germline V gene data show CDR1 as MNHNS and CDR2 as SASEGT. This CDR3 is CASSESGLAWRETQYF. CDR3 in DNA: TGTGCCAGCAGTGAAAGCGGACTAGCCTGGAGAGAGACCCAGTACTTC.

The chain has TRBV11-2 and TRBJ2-7, with 7 bases identical to TRBD1. The CDR3 has 14 residues. The V and J ends lost 6 bases and 3 bases, in that order; junction bases with no gene match: 8. CDR1 is SGHAT and CDR2 is FQNNGV in the germline V gene. The DNA for the CDR3 is TGTGCCAGCAGGATCGACAGGGCATACTACGAGCAGTACTTC. It is translated as CASRIDRAYYEQYF.

This rearrangement joins TRBV18 to TRBJ2-2; 13 bases agree with TRBD2. The germline V gene has CDR1 KGHSH and CDR2 LQKENI. The ends lost 2 bases at V and 0 bases at J; junction bases unmatched: 0. The length of the CDR3 is 17 residues. CDR3: CASSPGLAGANTGELFF. CDR3 DNA: TGTGCCAGCTCACCAGGACTAGCGGGGGCGAACACCGGGGAGCTGTTTTTT.

The gene calls are TRBV5-1 and TRBJ2-1; the D gene is possibly TRBD2 (6 bases). Germline CDR1 reads SGHRS; CDR2 reads YFSETQ. The V gene lost 0 bases and the J gene lost 7 bases, with 17 bases spanning the gap. The CDR3 sequence is 16 residues long. CDR3 sequence reads: CASSLEGGTLGNEQFF. CDR3 bases: TGCGCCAGCAGCTTGGAGGGCGGGACCTTAGGAAATGAGCAGTTCTTC. Supplemented by reference TRBV5-1 and TRBJ2-1, the full variable domain reads KAGVTQTPRYLIKTRGQQVTLSCSPISGHRSVSWYQQTPGQGLQFLFEYFSETQRNKGNFPGRFSGRQFSNSRSEMNVSTLELGDSALYLCASSLEGGTLGNEQFFGPGTRLTVL.

This clone was counted a few times. V gene TRBV6-1 combines with J gene TRBJ2-7; D gene uncertain. CDR1 MNHNS and CDR2 SASEGT come from the germline V gene. The V gene lost 0 bases and the J gene lost 1 base, with 7 bases spanning the gap. The CDR3 runs 14 residues. The CDR3 DNA is TGTGCCAGCAGTGAAGCAGGCAGGTCCTACGAGCAGTACTTC. It encodes CASSEAGRSYEQYF.

The chain uses TRBV18 and TRBJ2-1, with 8 bases lining up with TRBD1. Trimming took 6 bases from V and 2 from J; bases not matched to a gene: 9. Germline V gives CDR1 KGHSH, CDR2 LQKENI. CDR3 size: 16 residues. The CDR3 nucleotides read TGTGCCAGCTCTTTGAGTGGACAGGGCACCTACAATGAGCAGTTCTTC. Its protein is CASSLSGQGTYNEQFF.